This is a list of T cell receptor beta chains from one sample in a study of beta chain features in type 1 diabetes. Using immunoSEQ multiplex PCR, the repertoire was profiled, and TCRdb retains in-frame clones only, with some absent. The sample lists 120,000 to 150,000 clones, about 50% seen once, with 0.35% to 0.45% in the top ten. The sequencing sample was made of Tregs from blood. These receptor sequences come from a man aged 18-30 years in good health. Each CDR3 is given without its conserved first and last residue. Fields, in order: J gene, V gene, CDR3 protein.

>TRBJ2-7|TRBV6-5
ASSLLDGRYEQY
>TRBJ1-3|TRBV5-1
ASSPSGFSGNTIY
>TRBJ2-6|TRBV9
ASSDRDRVYGANVLT
>TRBJ1-1|TRBV6-1
ASRGKGSSEAF
>TRBJ1-4|TRBV14
ASSQVGLPQKLF
>TRBJ2-1|TRBV10-3
AIGERNEQF
>TRBJ2-7|TRBV18
ASSPTRSAGGYEQY
>-|TRBV7-2
ASSLRQYYEQY
>TRBJ2-7|TRBV6-5
ASSVNGQGHEQY
>TRBJ2-7|TRBV7-9
ASSGQVLYGGKLTYEQY
>TRBJ2-7|TRBV7-2
ASSLGGVGGGYEQY
>TRBJ1-1|TRBV19
ASTWTGGGITEAF
>TRBJ1-2|TRBV29-1
SVSRTGKSYGYT
>TRBJ1-2|TRBV6-1
ASSEYDYHYGYT
>TRBJ1-2|TRBV7-9
ASSPTILTGFYGYT
>TRBJ2-2|TRBV5-1
ASNSGVNTGELF
>TRBJ1-3|TRBV4-1
ASSQVAASGNTIY
>TRBJ1-4|TRBV25-1
ASSEYGPGKNEKLF
>TRBJ2-1|TRBV5-6
ASSSNNEQF
>TRBJ2-1|TRBV9
ASSAFSGTSANNEQF
>TRBJ1-1|TRBV10-3
AISESAGWGTEAF
>TRBJ2-2|TRBV19
ASSIGLNTGELF
>TRBJ2-3|TRBV28
ASRPTGKDTQY
>TRBJ2-7|TRBV5-1
ASSPGSYEQY
>TRBJ2-3|TRBV5-1
ASSLTGVTDTQY
>TRBJ1-2|TRBV6-6
ASSPTGHPNYGYT
>TRBJ2-7|TRBV18
ASSPGPGEQY